This entry lists 13 T cell receptor beta chains sequenced from one sample in a study of identical twins. Each CDR3 protein is one row after TCRdb ran MiXCR on the 5' RACE reads. The data contain hundreds of thousands of distinct CDR3 sequences, 8.6% of them singletons. The same specimen was also included in a second study, on yellow fever vaccine responses in identical twins.

Source material: PBMCs. These receptors all come from a woman in her late teens or twenties in good health.

The genes are TRBV20-1 and TRBJ1-1; TRBD1 is a possible D gene (6 bases). The CDR3 is 15 amino acids. The germline gives CDR1 DFQATT, CDR2 SNEGSKA (reference sequence). Deletions cut 6 bases from V and 0 bases from J, with 17 bases between. The CDR3 protein is CSAQGGGSMNTEAFF. The CDR3 DNA follows: TGCAGTGCACAGGGAGGTGGGTCAATGAACACTGAAGCTTTCTTT.

The rearrangement joins TRBV27 to TRBJ2-1, with 7 bases matching TRBD2. CDR3 size: 15 residues. The germline V gene has CDR1 MNHEY and CDR2 SMNVEV (reference sequence). V trimming: 6 bases; J trimming: 3 bases; junction bases outside the gene matches: 8. As DNA, the CDR3 is TGTGCCAGCAGGTTCGGGACTACCTTCTACAATGAGCAGTTCTTC. Protein sequence: CASRFGTTFYNEQFF.

In its sample, this clonotype was seen many times. The chain uses TRBV7-9 and TRBJ1-2; no clear D gene. The V end lost 1 base, the J end lost 8 bases, and 14 bases lay between the germline ends. Germline CDR1 reads SEHNR; CDR2 reads FQNEAQ (reference sequence). The CDR3 loop spans 14 amino acids. The CDR3 reads CASSLESHRPGYTF. As DNA, the CDR3 is TGTGCCAGCAGCTTAGAATCTCACAGACCGGGCTACACCTTC. The variable domain in full, with the rest retrieved from reference TRBV7-9 and TRBJ1-2, is DTGVSQNPRHKITKRGQNVTFRCDPISEHNRLYWYRQTLGQGPEFLTYFQNEAQLEKSRLLSDRFSAERPKGSFSTLEIQRTEQGDSAMYLCASSLESHRPGYTFGSGTRLTVV.

The table lists this clonotype with many counts. This chain joins TRBV3-1 and TRBJ2-1; TRBD1 matches 9 bases. CDR1 is LGHDT and CDR2 is YNNKEL in the germline V gene (reference sequence). The CDR3 totals 17 residues. The trim removed 2 bases at V and 6 bases at J, leaving 11 bases unmatched. CDR3 loop: CASSQIQGGQGPNEQFF. In DNA, the CDR3 is TGTGCCAGCAGCCAAATACAAGGGGGACAGGGACCCAATGAGCAGTTCTTC.

The table lists this clonotype with a few counts. This chain joins TRBV10-3 and TRBJ1-1; D might be TRBD1 (5 bases). Germline CDR1 is ENHRY and CDR2 is SYGVKD. With 5 bases removed from V and 4 bases from J, the gap between germline ends came to 17 bases. This CDR3 has 15 residues. For the CDR3, the DNA is TGTGCCATCAGTTCCGAGCCCGGGGCGGTCACTGAAGCTTTCTTT. This codes for CAISSEPGAVTEAFF.

This clonotype was seen more than once but under ten times. The rearrangement uses TRBV4-2 and TRBJ2-1, with 14 bases fitting TRBD2. CDR3 length equals 17 residues. Germline V gene data show CDR1 as LGHNA and CDR2 as YNFKEQ. Germline trimming cut 4 bases from V and 7 bases from J; bases unmatched to any gene: 9. The CDR3 loop reads CASSPRLAGGSPNEQFF. CDR3 sequence (DNA): TGTGCCAGCAGCCCAAGACTAGCGGGGGGGAGCCCTAATGAGCAGTTCTTC.

With regard to this clonotype: At one of its ends the junction is not consistent with the germline gene, which may arise from a read error. The V gene is TRBV6-6, the J gene TRBJ2-1; no clear D. The CDR3 totals 11 residues. Germline values: CDR1 MNHNY, CDR2 SVGAGI (reference sequence). The chain's CDR3 is CASSADNVQFF. DNA for the CDR3: TGTGCCAGCAGTGCCGATAATGTGCAGTTCTTC.

This clonotype has a count of ten or more. The chain carries TRBV4-2 and TRBJ1-4; D perhaps matches TRBD1 (6 bases). Trimming removed 4 bases at V and 8 bases at J, with 17 bases between. This CDR3 has 15 amino acids. The V gene's germline CDR1 is LGHNA and CDR2 YNFKEQ. The CDR3 nucleotides are TGTGCCAGCAGCCCGCTGTGGGACATGGGCGAAAAACTGTTTTTT. This gives the protein CASSPLWDMGEKLFF.

This clonotype was found a few times. The chain carries TRBV7-2 and TRBJ2-7; D is ambiguous. Trimming took off 0 bases at V and 0 bases at J, with 6 bases between the two ends. Germline V lookup: CDR1 SGHTA, CDR2 FQGNSA. CDR3 length: 14 residues. Here the CDR3 reads CASSLAPSSYEQYF. The CDR3 nucleotides are TGTGCCAGCAGCTTAGCCCCGAGCTCCTACGAGCAGTACTTC.

The chain carries TRBV15 and TRBJ2-7; 9 nucleotides align to TRBD2. CDR3 size: 15 residues. V lost 0 bases, J lost 5 bases, and 5 bases stayed unmatched. Germline lookup yields CDR1 LNHNV and CDR2 YYDKDF (reference sequence). CDR3 in amino acids: CATSRDLAGINEQYF. The CDR3 DNA sequence: TGTGCCACCAGCAGAGACCTAGCGGGAATCAACGAGCAGTACTTC.

J is TRBJ1-5 and V is TRBV6-7; 7 bases are shared with TRBD1. TRBV6-7 is given ORF status, its function remaining uncertain. V shed 2 bases, J shed 3 bases, and the junction held 10 bases outside the gene matches. CDR3 size: 17 residues. DNA for the CDR3: TGTGCCAGCAGTTACGGCCGACAGGGACGGCTCAATCAGCCCCAGCATTTT. Translated: CASSYGRQGRLNQPQHF.

This clonotype was recorded a few times. This chain connects TRBV4-2 to TRBJ2-5; the match to TRBD2 covers 13 bases. The CDR3 is 16 amino acids. The germline CDR1 and CDR2 sequences are LGHNA and YNFKEQ. After removal of 4 bases from V and 3 bases from J, the junction contained 5 bases not matched to a gene. CDR3 bases: TGTGCCAGCAGCCCCGGGACTAGCGGGATGGAAGAGACCCAGTACTTC. Translated, it gives CASSPGTSGMEETQYF.

This clonotype came up many times. J is TRBJ2-5 and V is TRBV20-1; no definite D call. Germline values: CDR1 DFQATT, CDR2 SNEGSKA (reference sequence). This CDR3 spans 13 amino acids. The V gene lost 2 bases and the J gene lost 5 bases, with 12 bases spanning the gap. The chain's CDR3 is CSARPMTDETQYF. The CDR3 region has the DNA TGCAGTGCTAGACCCATGACTGACGAGACCCAGTACTTC.